The rows below give T cell receptor beta chains drawn from one sample of a study of blood T cells in healthy people across ages. TCRdb recomputed calls from the 5' RACE reads with MiXCR, one row per CDR3 protein. The data show about 1.4 million distinct CDR3 sequences, approximately 59% seen once. The sequenced sample consisted of blood. The source of these receptors is a man aged 18-30 years in good health. CDR3s include the opening cysteine and the closing phenylalanine or tryptophan. D genes are given only for firm matches. Only some rows state a clone size, as once, few, many or a class for expanded clones.

>.|TRBV4-1|TRBJ2-1|.
TGCGCCAGCAGCCAACTCGGAGATGAGCAGTTCTTC
CASSQLGDEQFF
>TRBD1|TRBV6-5|TRBJ2-2|.
TGTGCCAGCTGCAGGGGACAGGGGCACACCGGGGAGCTGTTTTTT
CASCRGQGHTGELFF
>TRBD1|TRBV20-1|TRBJ2-1|.
TGCAGTGCTAGATTTAAACAGGGGGGAGGTAAGCAGTTCTTC
CSARFKQGGGKQFF
>TRBD2|TRBV11-2|TRBJ2-3|.
TGTGCCAGCAGCTTACAAGGACTAGCCCGCACAGATACGCAGTATTTT
CASSLQGLARTDTQYF
>TRBD1|TRBV27|TRBJ2-3|.
TGTGCCAGCGGACAGGGGGGGTTTAGCACAGATACGCAGTATTTT
CASGQGGFSTDTQYF
>.|TRBV20-1|TRBJ2-1|.
TGCAGTGCTAGAGAAAGTGTACGGCCAGATGAGCAGTTCTTC
CSARESVRPDEQFF
>TRBD1|TRBV5-1|TRBJ2-3|.
TGCGCCAGCAGCCCGCACAGTGGGCAGGGGGGCACAGATACGCAGTATTTT
CASSPHSGQGGTDTQYF
>.|TRBV7-9|TRBJ2-5|.
TGTGCCAGCAGCGTAGTTCCAGGGCAAGAGACCCAGTACTTC
CASSVVPGQETQYF
>.|TRBV7-2|TRBJ2-3|.
TGTGCCAGCAGCTTAGCCAGCGCCGGTACGCAGTATTTT
CASSLASAGTQYF
>.|TRBV12-3/TRBV12-4|TRBJ1-1|few
TGTGCCAGCAGTTTAGGGGTAGGAGAAGCTTTCTTT
CASSLGVGEAFF
>TRBD2|TRBV9|TRBJ2-7|.
TGTGCCAGCAGCGTAGATACTAGCGGCCCGCAGTACTTC
CASSVDTSGPQYF
>TRBD2|TRBV12-3/TRBV12-4|TRBJ2-3|.
TGTGCCAGCAGTTTTCAGACGCCGGGACTAGCGGGTCGTAGCACAGATACGCAGTATTTT
CASSFQTPGLAGRSTDTQYF
>.|TRBV5-1|TRBJ2-3|.
TGCGCCAGCAGCTTGCCGGACGACGGATGGCTTAGCACAGATACGCAGTATTTT
CASSLPDDGWLSTDTQYF
>TRBD2|TRBV20-1|TRBJ2-3|.
TGCAGTGCTAGATCAAGACTAGCGGGGGGGCCGGATACGCAGTATTTT
CSARSRLAGGPDTQYF
>.|TRBV12-3/TRBV12-4|TRBJ1-2|.
TGTGCCAGCAGCCGACCCGGGGGGGCACATGGCTACACCTTC
CASSRPGGAHGYTF
>TRBD2|TRBV3-1|TRBJ2-3|few
TGTGCCAGCAGCCAAGTCCTAGCGGGAGATACGCAGTATTTT
CASSQVLAGDTQYF
>.|TRBV7-2|TRBJ2-1|many
TGTGCCAGCAGGGTTCCGGTCTCCTACAATGAGCAGTTCTTC
CASRVPVSYNEQFF
>TRBD2|TRBV20-1|TRBJ2-1|.
TGCAGTGCTAGGGGGTCTAGCGGAAACTACAACGAGCAGTTCTTC
CSARGSSGNYNEQFF
>TRBD1|TRBV12-3/TRBV12-4|TRBJ1-2|.
TGTGCCAGCAGCAACAGGGGCCGCGGTTCTAACTATGGCTACACCTTC
CASSNRGRGSNYGYTF
>TRBD1|TRBV10-3|TRBJ2-3|.
TGTGCCAACGCCGGACAGGGGGGAGATACGCAGTATTTT
CANAGQGGDTQYF
>.|TRBV2|TRBJ2-7|.
TGTGCCCAAGCCGGTCAGGCGTCCGGCTCCTACGAGCAGTACTTC
CAQAGQASGSYEQYF
>.|TRBV5-1|TRBJ2-3|.
TGCGCCAGCACCGTGGACAGCCTCACAGATACGCAGTATTTT
CASTVDSLTDTQYF
>TRBD2|TRBV6-5|TRBJ2-5|.
TGTGCCAGCAGTTACAGTCCTAGCGGTCTTGAGACCCAGTACTTC
CASSYSPSGLETQYF
>.|TRBV29-1|TRBJ2-5|.
TGCAGCGTGGAGAACAGGGACTTACAAGAGACCCAGTACTTC
CSVENRDLQETQYF
>.|TRBV27|TRBJ2-5|.
TGTGCCAGCAGTTTGGGAACTGCAGGGCCCCAAGAGACCCAGTACTTC
CASSLGTAGPQETQYF
>TRBD1|TRBV2|TRBJ1-1|.
TGTGCCAGAGGGGGCGTCGGTGAAGCTTTCTTT
CARGGVGEAFF
>.|TRBV10-1|TRBJ2-7|.
TGCGCCAGCAGTGAGTCTGCAGCCCCCTACGAGCAGTACTTC
CASSESAAPYEQYF
>.|TRBV11-1|TRBJ2-7|.
TGTGCCAGCAGCTTAGCCTTGGAAAACGAGCAGTACTTC
CASSLALENEQYF
>TRBD1|TRBV18|TRBJ1-1|.
TGTGCCAGCTCACCACCCAGGGACAGGAACACTGAAGCTTTCTTT
CASSPPRDRNTEAFF
>.|TRBV4-1|TRBJ1-6|.
TGCGCCAGCAGCCAACAGGCCAGCTCCTATAATTCACCCCTCCACTTT
CASSQQASSYNSPLHF
>TRBD2|TRBV12-3/TRBV12-4|TRBJ2-5|.
TGTGCCAGCAGCCCGGGACTAGCGCCTCAAGAGACCCAGTACTTC
CASSPGLAPQETQYF
>.|TRBV24-1|TRBJ2-3|.
TGTGCCACCAGTGATTTTGGAGGCACAGATACGCAGTATTTT
CATSDFGGTDTQYF
>TRBD2|TRBV27|TRBJ2-1|few
TGTGCCAGCAGTTTATCGGGCGGGGGGGCCTCCTACAATGAGCAGTTCTTC
CASSLSGGGASYNEQFF
>TRBD2|TRBV27|TRBJ2-1|.
TGTGCCAGCACCTACGCGGGAGGGTCCTACAATGAGCAGTTCTTC
CASTYAGGSYNEQFF
>TRBD1|TRBV3-1|TRBJ1-2|.
TGTGCCAGCAGCCAAGATCAGGGAGGGGGCGCGAGGGGCTACACCTTC
CASSQDQGGGARGYTF
>TRBD2|TRBV14|TRBJ2-7|.
TGTGCCAGCAGCCAAGATTTGGGACTAGTGTGGTCCGAGCAGTACTTC
CASSQDLGLVWSEQYF
>TRBD1|TRBV10-3|TRBJ1-2|.
TGTGCCACCACGACAGGGGACATTCAATTTAACTATGGCTACACCTTC
CATTTGDIQFNYGYTF
>TRBD1|TRBV20-1|TRBJ1-6|.
TGCAGTGCTAGACGGACAGGGAATTCACCCCTCCACTTT
CSARRTGNSPLHF
>TRBD2|TRBV5-1|TRBJ2-1|.
TGCGCCAGCAGCTTCCCGTCCGGGACTAGTGGCAATGAGCAGTTCTTC
CASSFPSGTSGNEQFF
>.|TRBV7-9|TRBJ2-7|.
TGTGCCAGCAGCCGCGCTGAAGCGGGCGAGCAGTACTTC
CASSRAEAGEQYF
>.|TRBV6-5|TRBJ2-7|few
TGTGCCAGCAGTTACAGTCCGTCCCACGAGCAGTACTTC
CASSYSPSHEQYF
>.|TRBV7-2|TRBJ1-1|few
TGTGCCAGCCTAAATGGCAGGGGTCGGGGTAACACTGAAGCTTTCTTT
CASLNGRGRGNTEAFF
>.|TRBV4-1|TRBJ1-1|.
TGCGCCAGCCGACAACCCGGGACAACTACTGAAGCTTTCTTT
CASRQPGTTTEAFF
>.|TRBV4-1|TRBJ1-1|.
TGCGCCAGCAGCCCAAGGGGGGCGGATAACACTGAAGCTTTCTTT
CASSPRGADNTEAFF
>.|TRBV20-1|TRBJ2-3|few
TGCAGTGCTAGGGGGCGGGGTCAGATGCAGTATTTT
CSARGRGQMQYF